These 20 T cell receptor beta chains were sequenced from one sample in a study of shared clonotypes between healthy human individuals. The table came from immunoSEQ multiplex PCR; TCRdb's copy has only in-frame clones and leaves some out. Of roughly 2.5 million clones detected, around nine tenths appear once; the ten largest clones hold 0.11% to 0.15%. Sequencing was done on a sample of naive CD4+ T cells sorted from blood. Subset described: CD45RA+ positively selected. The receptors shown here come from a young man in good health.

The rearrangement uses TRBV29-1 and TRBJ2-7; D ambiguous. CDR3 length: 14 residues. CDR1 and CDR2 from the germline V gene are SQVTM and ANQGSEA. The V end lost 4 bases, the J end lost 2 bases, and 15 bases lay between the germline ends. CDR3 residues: CSVVSKSPPYEQYF. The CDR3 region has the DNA TGCAGCGTTGTGTCCAAATCACCCCCCTACGAGCAGTACTTC.

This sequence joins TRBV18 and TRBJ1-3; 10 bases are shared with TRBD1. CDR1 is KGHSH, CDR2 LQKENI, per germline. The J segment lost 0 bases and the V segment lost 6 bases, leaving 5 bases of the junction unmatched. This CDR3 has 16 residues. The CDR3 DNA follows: TGTGCCAGCTCGCGGGACAGGGGCCTCTCTGGAAACACCATATATTTT. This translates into CASSRDRGLSGNTIYF.

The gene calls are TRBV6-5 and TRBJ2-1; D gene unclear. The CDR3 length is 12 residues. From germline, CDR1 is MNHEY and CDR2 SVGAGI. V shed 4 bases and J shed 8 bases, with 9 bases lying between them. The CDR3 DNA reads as TGTGCCAGCAGTTCTTCATGGGATGAGCAGTTCTTC. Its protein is CASSSSWDEQFF.

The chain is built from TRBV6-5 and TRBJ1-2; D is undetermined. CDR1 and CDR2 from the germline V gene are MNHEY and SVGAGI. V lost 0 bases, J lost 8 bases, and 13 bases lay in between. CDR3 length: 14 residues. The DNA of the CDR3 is TGTGCCAGCAGTTACTCCCACGGGAATGGAGGCTACACCTTC. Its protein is CASSYSHGNGGYTF.

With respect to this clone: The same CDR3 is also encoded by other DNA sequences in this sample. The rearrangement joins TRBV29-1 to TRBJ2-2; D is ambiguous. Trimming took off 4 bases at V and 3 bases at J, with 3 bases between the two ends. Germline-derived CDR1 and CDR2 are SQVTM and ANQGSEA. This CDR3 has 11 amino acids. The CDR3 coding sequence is TGCAGCGTTGCTGACACCGGGGAGCTGTTTTTT. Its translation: CSVADTGELFF.

The CDR3: CASSRDNSNTEAFF. For the CDR3, the DNA is TGCGCCAGCAGTAGGGACAATTCGAACACTGAAGCTTTCTTT. V is TRBV5-1 and J is TRBJ1-1; D might be TRBD1 (6 bases). Trimming stripped 5 bases from V and 1 base from J, with 12 bases between. This CDR3 is built from 14 residues. CDR1 and CDR2 (germline): SGHRS, YFSETQ.

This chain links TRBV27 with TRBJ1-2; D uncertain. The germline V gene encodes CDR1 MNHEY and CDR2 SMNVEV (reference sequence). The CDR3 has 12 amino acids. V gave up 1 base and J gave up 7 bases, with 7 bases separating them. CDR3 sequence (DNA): TGTGCCAGCAGTTTATTGGGCGGTGGCTACACCTTC. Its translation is CASSLLGGGYTF.

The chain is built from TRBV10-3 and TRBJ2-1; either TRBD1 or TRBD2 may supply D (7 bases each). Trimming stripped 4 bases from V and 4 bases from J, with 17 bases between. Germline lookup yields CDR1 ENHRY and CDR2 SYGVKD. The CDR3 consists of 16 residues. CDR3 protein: CAISARDSGVYNEQFF. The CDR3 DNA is TGTGCCATCAGTGCCCGGGACAGCGGGGTATACAATGAGCAGTTCTTC.

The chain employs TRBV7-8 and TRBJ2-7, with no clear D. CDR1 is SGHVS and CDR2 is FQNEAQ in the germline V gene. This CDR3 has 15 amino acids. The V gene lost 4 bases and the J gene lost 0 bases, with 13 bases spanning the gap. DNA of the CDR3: TGTGCCAGCAGCTCGGAAGGGTCCTTCTCCTACGAGCAGTACTTC. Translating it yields CASSSEGSFSYEQYF.

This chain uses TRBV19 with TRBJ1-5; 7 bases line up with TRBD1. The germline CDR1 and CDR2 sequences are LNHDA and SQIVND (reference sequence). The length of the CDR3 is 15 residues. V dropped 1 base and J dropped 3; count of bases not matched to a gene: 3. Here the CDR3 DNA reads TGTGCCAGTAGTATAGCCAGGGGGATCAATCAGCCCCAGCATTTT. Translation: CASSIARGINQPQHF.

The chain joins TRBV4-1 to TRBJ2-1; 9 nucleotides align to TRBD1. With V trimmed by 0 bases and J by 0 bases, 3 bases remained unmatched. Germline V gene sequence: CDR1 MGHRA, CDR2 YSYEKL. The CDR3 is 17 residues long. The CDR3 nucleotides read TGCGCCAGCAGCCAAGAGACAGGGGGTAGCTCCTACAATGAGCAGTTCTTC. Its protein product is CASSQETGGSSYNEQFF.

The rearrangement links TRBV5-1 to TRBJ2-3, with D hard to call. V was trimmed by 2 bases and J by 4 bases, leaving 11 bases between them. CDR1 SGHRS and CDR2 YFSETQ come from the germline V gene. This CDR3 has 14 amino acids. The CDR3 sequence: CASSFTPQPDTQYF. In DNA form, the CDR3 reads TGCGCCAGCAGCTTTACTCCCCAACCAGATACGCAGTATTTT.

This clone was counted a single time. CDR3 amino acids: CASSPPAGGGYTEAFF. The CDR3 coding sequence is TGTGCCAGCTCACCACCCGCAGGGGGCGGGTACACTGAAGCTTTCTTT. The chain links TRBV18 to TRBJ1-1; 8 nucleotides line up with TRBD1. The CDR3 sequence is 16 residues long. Germline trimming cut 0 bases from V and 3 bases from J; bases unmatched to any gene: 6. Germline assignment: CDR1 KGHSH and CDR2 LQKENI.

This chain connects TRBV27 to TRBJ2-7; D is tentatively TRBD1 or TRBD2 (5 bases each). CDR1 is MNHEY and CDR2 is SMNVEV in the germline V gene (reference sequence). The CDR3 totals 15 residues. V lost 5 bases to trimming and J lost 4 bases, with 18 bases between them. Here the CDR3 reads CASSLGAGYMYEQYF. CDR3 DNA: TGTGCCAGCAGTCTCGGGGCAGGGTACATGTACGAGCAGTACTTC.

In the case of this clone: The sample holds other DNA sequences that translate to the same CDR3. This CDR3 reads CASSPNQETQYF. In nucleotides, the CDR3 is TGTGCCAGCTCTCCCAACCAAGAGACCCAGTACTTC. V usage is TRBV18 and J usage is TRBJ2-5; D call uncertain. The V and J ends lost 6 bases and 0 bases respectively, with 5 bases between them. Germline V gene data show CDR1 as KGHSH and CDR2 as LQKENI. The CDR3 runs to 12 residues.

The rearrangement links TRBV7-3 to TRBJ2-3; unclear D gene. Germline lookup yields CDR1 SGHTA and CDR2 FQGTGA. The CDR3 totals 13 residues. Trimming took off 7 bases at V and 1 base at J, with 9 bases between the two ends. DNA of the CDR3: TGTGCCAGCACCCCGCCCGGCACAGATACGCAGTATTTT. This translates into CASTPPGTDTQYF.

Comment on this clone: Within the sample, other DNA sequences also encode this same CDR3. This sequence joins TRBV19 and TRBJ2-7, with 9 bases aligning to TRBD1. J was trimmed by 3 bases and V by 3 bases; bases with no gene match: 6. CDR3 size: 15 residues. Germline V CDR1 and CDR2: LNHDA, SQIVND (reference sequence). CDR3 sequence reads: CASSIPGQGIYEQYF. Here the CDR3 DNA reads TGTGCCAGTAGTATCCCCGGACAGGGGATCTACGAGCAGTACTTC.

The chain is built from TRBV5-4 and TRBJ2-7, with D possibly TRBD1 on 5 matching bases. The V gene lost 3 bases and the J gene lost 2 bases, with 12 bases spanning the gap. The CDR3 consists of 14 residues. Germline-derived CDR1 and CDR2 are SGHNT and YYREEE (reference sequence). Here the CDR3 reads CASSSDSWTYEQYF. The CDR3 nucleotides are TGTGCCAGCAGCTCCGACAGTTGGACCTACGAGCAGTACTTC.

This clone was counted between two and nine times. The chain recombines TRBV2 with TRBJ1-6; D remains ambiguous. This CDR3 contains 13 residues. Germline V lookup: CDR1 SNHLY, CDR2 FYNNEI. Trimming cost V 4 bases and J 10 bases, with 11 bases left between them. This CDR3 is CASSGAEGSPLHF. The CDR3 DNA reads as TGTGCCAGCAGTGGAGCCGAGGGATCACCCCTCCACTTT.

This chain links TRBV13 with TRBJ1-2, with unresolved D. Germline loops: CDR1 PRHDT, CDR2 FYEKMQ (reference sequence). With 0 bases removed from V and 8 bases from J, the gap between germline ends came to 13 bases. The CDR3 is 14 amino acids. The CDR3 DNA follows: TGTGCCAGCAGCTTAGGCCCGGATGCGAGGGGCTACACCTTC. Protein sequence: CASSLGPDARGYTF.